One and the same sample provided the 15 T cell receptor beta chains below, sequenced in a study of vaccination and CD4 T cells after COVID-19. Sequencing of DNA taken from cultured CD4+ T cells relied on the Oncomine TCR Beta short-read assay. TCRdb called the PCR reads again in MiXCR, with one record for every CDR3 protein. Of some 6,600 distinct CDR3 sequences in the sample, 45% to 60% were seen once. Stated treatment: roughly nine-day PBMC culture with coronavirus spike peptide pools or control peptides (ViraFEST assay). The collection of CD4+ T cells from the unexposed donor took place before the COVID-19 pandemic (2011-2018). Antigen specificity for these receptors is unknown. Sequencing was performed on CD4+ T cells from blood, cultured in vitro. All receptors come from a human donor in good health.

This chain connects TRBV6-1 to TRBJ2-4; the match to TRBD2 covers 8 bases. The CDR3 consists of 13 residues. Unmatched junction bases numbered 13, after V lost 6 bases and J lost 15 bases. Germline V gene data show CDR1 as MNHNS and CDR2 as SASEGT. CDR3 loop: CASRETSASTPYF. The CDR3 nucleotides are TGTGCCAGCAGAGAGACTAGCGCCAGCACTCCGTACTTC.

This clonotype has only a few counts. This chain connects TRBV20-1 to TRBJ2-5, with TRBD2 matching 14 bases. Germline V gene sequence: CDR1 DFQATT, CDR2 SNEGSKA (reference sequence). There are 19 residues in the CDR3. Trimming cost V 0 bases and J 4 bases; bases outside gene matches: 13. CDR3 nucleotides: TGCAGTGCTAGAGATTGGGGGACTAGCGGGAGCACCGGAGTAGAGACCCAGTACTTC. Translating it yields CSARDWGTSGSTGVETQYF.

In this sample, this clonotype turned up a few times. The rearrangement uses TRBV27 and TRBJ2-7; the D is unclear. This CDR3 comprises 10 residues. Trimming took off 4 bases at V and 2 bases at J, with 0 bases between the two ends. CDR1 and CDR2 (germline): MNHEY, SMNVEV (reference sequence). The CDR3 region is CASSSYEQYF. The CDR3 DNA is TGTGCCAGCAGTTCCTACGAGCAGTACTTC.

This CDR3 reads CASSATVGMNTEAFF. CDR3 coding DNA: TGTGCCAGCAGTGCGACGGTGGGGATGAACACTGAAGCTTTCTTT. This chain joins TRBV6-4 and TRBJ1-1; D not resolved. The length of the CDR3 is 15 residues. Looked up from germline, CDR1 is MRHNA and CDR2 is SNTAGT. Trimming stripped 4 bases from V and 0 bases from J, with 12 bases between.

This clonotype occurred once. This chain connects TRBV29-1 to TRBJ2-2, with TRBD1 matching 8 bases. Germline CDR1 SQVTM, CDR2 ANQGSEA. Trimming at V came to 6 bases and at J to 3 bases, leaving 6 bases not matched to a gene. This CDR3 contains 14 residues. The CDR3 protein is CSVGQGGYTGELFF. The DNA of the CDR3 is TGCAGCGTAGGACAGGGTGGTTACACCGGGGAGCTGTTTTTT.

The chain recombines TRBV19 with TRBJ2-1; D is perhaps TRBD1 (5 bases). The ends were cut back, 4 bases at V and 8 bases at J, with 27 bases in the middle. Germline V gives CDR1 LNHDA, CDR2 SQIVND (reference sequence). The CDR3 runs to 18 residues. The CDR3 loop is CASSTQVMAGPIHDEQFF. As DNA, the CDR3 is TGTGCCAGTAGTACACAAGTCATGGCAGGGCCTATCCACGATGAGCAGTTCTTC. The complete variable domain, with remaining parts taken from reference TRBV19 and TRBJ2-1, reads DGGITQSPKYLFRKEGQNVTLSCEQNLNHDAMYWYRQDPGQGLRLIYYSQIVNDFQKGDIAEGYSVSREKKESFPLTVTSAQKNPTAFYLCASSTQVMAGPIHDEQFFGPGTRLTVL.

J is TRBJ1-3 and V is TRBV7-2, with D unclear. Germline V gene lookup returns CDR1 SGHTA and CDR2 FQGNSA. V lost 2 bases to trimming and J lost 6 bases, with 14 bases between them. The CDR3 loop spans 15 amino acids. CDR3 DNA sequence: TGTGCCAGCAGCTTACGTCCCGGGCTGGTAAACACCATATATTTT. This encodes CASSLRPGLVNTIYF. Supplemented by reference TRBV7-2 and TRBJ1-3, the full variable domain reads GAGVSQSPSNKVTEKGKDVELRCDPISGHTALYWYRQSLGQGLEFLIYFQGNSAPDKSGLPSDRFSAERTGGSVSTLTIQRTQQEDSAVYLCASSLRPGLVNTIYFGEGSWLTVV.

The chain uses TRBV12-3 or TRBV12-4 and TRBJ2-7; TRBD1 matches 7 bases. The CDR3 contains 16 residues. Trimming cost V 2 bases and J 5 bases; bases outside gene matches: 12. The DNA for the CDR3 is TGTGCCAGCAGTTTATCCCTCTCTGACAGGGTTCACGAGCAGTACTTC. It codes for CASSLSLSDRVHEQYF.

The V gene is TRBV6-1, the J gene TRBJ1-2, with a possible D match to TRBD1 (6 bases). This CDR3 has 13 residues. The V end lost 2 bases, the J end lost 7 bases, and 11 bases lay between the germline ends. CDR1 and CDR2 (germline): MNHNS, SASEGT. The DNA of the CDR3 is TGTGCCAGCAGTGAATCCAGGGGTGGTGGCTACACCTTC. Its protein product is CASSESRGGGYTF.

The gene calls are TRBV20-1 and TRBJ1-1; D is uncertain. Germline values: CDR1 DFQATT, CDR2 SNEGSKA (reference sequence). Trimming removed 4 bases from V and 1 base from J, with 13 bases in between. The CDR3 spans 14 residues. The chain's CDR3 is CSATLDTTNTEAFF. The CDR3 DNA is TGCAGTGCTACCCTAGACACGACGAACACTGAAGCTTTCTTT.

V usage is TRBV30 and J usage is TRBJ1-5, with a weak D call TRBD1 (6 bases). The CDR3 extends over 15 amino acids. Looked up from germline, CDR1 is GTSNPN and CDR2 is SVGIG (reference sequence). V lost 2 bases and J 2 bases, leaving 13 bases between the germline ends. CDR3 loop: CAWSKGGAGNQPQHF. The CDR3 bases are TGTGCCTGGAGTAAGGGGGGCGCGGGCAATCAGCCCCAGCATTTT.

This clonotype was recorded a few times. The chain joins TRBV10-3 to TRBJ2-3; D possibly matches TRBD1 or TRBD2 (5 bases each). Trimming left V 3 bases short and J 4 bases short, with 14 bases between. Germline-derived CDR1 and CDR2 are ENHRY and SYGVKD. The CDR3 is 15 residues long. The CDR3 bases are TGTGCCATCAGTGACACCACGGTGGGGGCAGATACGCAGTATTTT. It specifies CAISDTTVGADTQYF.

This chain uses TRBV7-8 with TRBJ1-3; D unresolved. There are 12 residues in the CDR3. Germline CDR1 SGHVS, CDR2 FQNEAQ. Trimming removed 2 bases at V and 8 bases at J, with 7 bases between. The CDR3 DNA reads TGTGCCAGCAGCTTATCGCGGCACACCATATATTTT. It specifies CASSLSRHTIYF.

Here the CDR3 DNA reads TGTGCCAGCAGCTTAATCTCTAGCGGGGGGACGGAGACCCAGTACTTC. Protein sequence: CASSLISSGGTETQYF. The genes are TRBV7-2 and TRBJ2-5; 11 nucleotides match TRBD2. After removal of 2 bases from V and 5 bases from J, the junction contained 7 bases not matched to a gene. CDR1 and CDR2 (germline): SGHTA, FQGNSA. The CDR3 length is 16 residues.

The chain links TRBV19 to TRBJ2-2; TRBD2 matches 8 bases. Trimming at V came to 4 bases and at J to 5 bases, leaving 12 bases not matched to a gene. CDR3 length equals 17 residues. The germline gives CDR1 LNHDA, CDR2 SQIVND (reference sequence). This chain's CDR3 is CASSKGDSGKGTGELFF. Written as DNA, the CDR3 is TGTGCCAGTAGTAAGGGGGATAGCGGGAAGGGGACCGGGGAGCTGTTTTTT. Looking up the rest from reference TRBV19 and TRBJ2-2 gives the full variable domain: DGGITQSPKYLFRKEGQNVTLSCEQNLNHDAMYWYRQDPGQGLRLIYYSQIVNDFQKGDIAEGYSVSREKKESFPLTVTSAQKNPTAFYLCASSKGDSGKGTGELFFGEGSRLTVL.